The entry below describes one T cell receptor (beta chain). Different DNA sequences within this sample yield the same CDR3. Germline V gene data show CDR1 as MNHEY and CDR2 as SMNVEV (reference sequence). Trimming shortened V by 2 bases and J by 1 base, and 6 bases separated the two germline ends. CDR3 length: 13 amino acids. These data come from a study of cytomegalovirus exposure and HLA in healthy donors. Primers included in the PCR were 60 Vbeta and 13 Jbeta primers. Method: immunoSEQ multiplex PCR; TCRdb's copy keeps in-frame clones and lacks some. The table has approximately 140,000 clones, around 78% seen once.

This TCR was recovered from a young woman in good health and CMV-seronegative. The rearrangement uses TRBV27 and TRBJ2-7; D is undetermined. The source material was PBMCs. The CDR3 DNA follows: TGTGCCAGCAGTTTAGGAGCATCCTACGAGCAGTACTTC. This encodes CASSLGASYEQYF.